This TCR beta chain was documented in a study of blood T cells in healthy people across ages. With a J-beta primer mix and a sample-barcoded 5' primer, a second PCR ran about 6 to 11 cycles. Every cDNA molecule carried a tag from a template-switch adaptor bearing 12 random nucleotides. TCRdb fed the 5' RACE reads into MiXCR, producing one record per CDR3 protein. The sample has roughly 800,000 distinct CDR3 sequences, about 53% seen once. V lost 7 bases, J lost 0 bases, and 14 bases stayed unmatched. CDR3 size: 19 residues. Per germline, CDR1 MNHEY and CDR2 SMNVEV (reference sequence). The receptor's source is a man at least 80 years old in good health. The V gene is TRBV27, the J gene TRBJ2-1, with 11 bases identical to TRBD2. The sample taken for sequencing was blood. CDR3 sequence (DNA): TGTGCCAGCACCCTACTCGCTAGCGGGAGGCCAAGCTCCTACAATGAGCAGTTCTTC. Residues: CASTLLASGRPSSYNEQFF.